Each of the 14 T cell receptor beta chains below was sequenced from the same sample in a study of cytomegalovirus exposure and HLA in healthy donors. The PCR employed 60 Vbeta primers together with 13 Jbeta primers. Assay: immunoSEQ multiplex PCR; the TCRdb copy retains only in-frame clones and omits some. In the table there are under 200,000 clones, just under 80% of which are singletons. Source material: PBMCs. The receptor source for this set is a woman aged 40 to 50 in good health and CMV-seropositive.

The rearrangement joins TRBV6-1 to TRBJ1-3; 7 bases align to TRBD1. Germline V gene lookup returns CDR1 MNHNS and CDR2 SASEGT. Germline trimming cut 3 bases from V and 3 bases from J; bases unmatched to any gene: 8. The CDR3 has 16 amino acids. The CDR3 DNA sequence: TGTGCCAGCAGTGACATGGGACAGCTCCTTGGAAACACCATATATTTT. Protein sequence: CASSDMGQLLGNTIYF.

This chain joins TRBV7-2 and TRBJ1-5; the match to TRBD1 covers 10 bases. CDR1 and CDR2 from the germline V gene are SGHTA and FQGNSA. Trimming at V came to 4 bases and at J to 6 bases, leaving 6 bases not matched to a gene. CDR3 length: 15 amino acids. The CDR3 coding sequence is TGTGCCAGCAGCTACGGGACAGGGGTTGGTCAGCCCCAGCATTTT. Translation: CASSYGTGVGQPQHF.

The V call is TRBV6-5, the J call TRBJ2-2, with D maybe TRBD1 (5 bases). CDR1 and CDR2 from the germline V gene are MNHEY and SVGAGI. V dropped 6 bases and J dropped 1 base, with 9 bases sitting between them. The CDR3 extends over 14 amino acids. DNA for the CDR3: TGTGCCAGCAGGAAAGACAGGAACACCGGGGAGCTGTTTTTT. This sequence encodes CASRKDRNTGELFF.

This clone came up a few times. The chain carries TRBV6-5 and TRBJ2-3; weak D call: TRBD2 (6 bases). CDR3 length: 13 amino acids. Germline loops: CDR1 MNHEY, CDR2 SVGAGI. Trimming removed 6 bases at V and 4 bases at J, with 11 bases between. The CDR3 loop reads CASSPPGADTQYF. The CDR3, as DNA: TGTGCCAGCAGCCCTCCGGGGGCAGATACGCAGTATTTT.

The genes are TRBV7-2 and TRBJ2-7; a weak D match, TRBD2 (6 bases). CDR1 is SGHTA and CDR2 is FQGNSA in the germline V gene. This CDR3 contains 14 residues. Trimming pared 0 bases from V and 3 bases from J, leaving 9 bases between. The CDR3 nucleotides are TGTGCCAGCAGCTTAGCGGGACTGAGCTACGAGCAGTACTTC. This sequence encodes CASSLAGLSYEQYF.

In its sample, this clone was seen a few times. This chain links TRBV6-5 with TRBJ1-2; a possible D gene is TRBD1 (5 bases). CDR1 is MNHEY and CDR2 is SVGAGI in the germline V gene. There are 13 residues in the CDR3. Trimming left V 6 bases short and J 5 bases short, with 13 bases between. CDR3 protein: CASSPWGGYGYTF. Written as DNA, the CDR3 is TGTGCCAGCAGCCCCTGGGGGGGTTATGGCTACACCTTC.

This clone came up a few times. The CDR3 is CAGNSGGSNQPQHF. DNA for the CDR3: TGTGCCGGCAACTCAGGGGGCAGCAATCAGCCCCAGCATTTT. The chain couples TRBV19 to TRBJ1-5, with 8 nucleotides matching TRBD1. Germline V gene lookup returns CDR1 LNHDA and CDR2 SQIVND (reference sequence). The CDR3 spans 14 residues. Trimming removed 11 bases from V and 1 base from J; junction bases left unmatched: 7. The variable domain in full, completed from reference TRBV19 and TRBJ1-5, reads DGGITQSPKYLFRKEGQNVTLSCEQNLNHDAMYWYRQDPGQGLRLIYYSQIVNDFQKGDIAEGYSVSREKKESFPLTVTSAQKNPTAFYLCAGNSGGSNQPQHFGDGTRLSIL.

The chain joins TRBV18 to TRBJ1-4; TRBD1 matches at 7 bases. This CDR3 region has 15 residues. CDR1 is KGHSH, CDR2 LQKENI, per germline. V was pared by 4 bases and J by 7 bases, with 9 bases of the junction left unmatched. The CDR3 is CASSRQGPLSEKLFF. The CDR3 region has the DNA TGTGCCAGCTCACGACAGGGCCCGTTGAGTGAAAAACTGTTTTTT.

The rearrangement uses TRBV27 and TRBJ1-2; tentative D call: TRBD1 (6 bases). Trimming left V 1 base short and J 6 bases short, with 9 bases between. This CDR3 region has 13 residues. CDR1 MNHEY and CDR2 SMNVEV come from the germline V gene (reference sequence). DNA of the CDR3: TGTGCCAGCAGTTTATTCCCAGGGGATGGCTACACCTTC. Translation gives CASSLFPGDGYTF.

There are a few counts of this clone. In DNA form, the CDR3 reads TGTGCCAGTAGTCCCGCGGTCAATCAGCCCCAGCATTTT. The encoded protein is CASSPAVNQPQHF. This chain links TRBV19 with TRBJ1-5; D uncertain. With 5 bases removed from V and 3 bases from J, the gap between germline ends came to 8 bases. Germline V gene data show CDR1 as LNHDA and CDR2 as SQIVND (reference sequence). CDR3 length: 13 residues.

This clone appeared a single time. The chain links TRBV7-9 to TRBJ2-1, with D uncertain. CDR1 and CDR2 from the germline V gene are SEHNR and FQNEAQ (reference sequence). The CDR3 is 16 residues long. The ends were cut back, 5 bases at V and 0 bases at J, with 14 bases in the middle. CDR3: CASSPSGRSSYNEQFF. DNA of the CDR3: TGTGCCAGCAGCCCCTCCGGAAGGAGCTCCTACAATGAGCAGTTCTTC.

As concerns this clone: An end of the junction differs from the germline gene, which may be a read error. V usage is TRBV9 and J usage is TRBJ2-4, with D perhaps TRBD1 (5 bases). From germline, CDR1 is SGDLS and CDR2 YYNGEE. The CDR3 length is 16 residues. CDR3 in amino acids: CASSQPTAPFWNSQYF. The CDR3 DNA sequence: TGTGCCAGCAGCCAACCGACAGCGCCTTTTTGGAACAGTCAGTACTTC.

The V and J genes are TRBV9 and TRBJ1-2; D is uncertain. This CDR3 contains 13 residues. Per the germline V gene, CDR1 is SGDLS and CDR2 is YYNGEE. The V and J ends lost 4 bases and 5 bases respectively, with 12 bases between them. The CDR3: CASSRTDIYGYTF. CDR3 coding DNA: TGTGCCAGCAGCCGTACAGATATTTATGGCTACACCTTC.

The V call is TRBV6-5, the J call TRBJ1-2, with a weak D call TRBD1 (5 bases). The V end lost 8 bases, the J end lost 2 bases, and 12 bases lay between the germline ends. The germline gives CDR1 MNHEY, CDR2 SVGAGI. This CDR3 spans 13 amino acids. CDR3: CASGKRQNYGYTF. CDR3 bases: TGTGCCAGCGGGAAGCGACAGAACTATGGCTACACCTTC.